Listed below are T cell receptor beta chains from one sample, sequenced in a study of blood T cell repertoires in COVID-19. Sequencing used immunoSEQ multiplex PCR; TCRdb keeps in-frame clones, though not all of them. The table has nearly 15,000 clones, about 89% seen once. Material for sequencing was peripheral blood. Source of these receptors: a human donor in a cohort sampled during active COVID-19. The CDR3 runs from the conserved cysteine through the conserved F or W. The D gene is left open where the match is weak. The size entry is marked missing in some rows and otherwise reads once, few, many or a size class.

cdr3_nt cdr3_aa clone_size d_call j_call v_call
TGTGCCAGCAGATACGGACAGCACACCGGGGAGCTGTTTTTT CASRYGQHTGELFF once . TRBJ2-2 TRBV5-6
TGTGCCAGTAGTCCCACCGCGGACAGGGGATTATTCACTGAAGCTTTCTTT CASSPTADRGLFTEAFF . TRBD1 TRBJ1-1 TRBV19
TGTGCCAGCAGTTTATACCAGGCGCCCTACGAGCAGTACTTC CASSLYQAPYEQYF . . TRBJ2-7 TRBV27
TGCGCCAGCACCTCCGACGCACAGGCGAACACCTACGAGCAGTACTTC CASTSDAQANTYEQYF . . TRBJ2-7 TRBV5-1
TGTGCCAGCTCAGGTTGGGGGCTTTCCGGCGAGCAGTACTTC CASSGWGLSGEQYF once . TRBJ2-7 TRBV3-1/TRBV3-2
TGTGCCATCAGTGTGGGCAAGAGCTCCTACAATGAGCAGTTCTTC CAISVGKSSYNEQFF . . TRBJ2-1 TRBV10-3
TGCGCCAGCAGCTCTACTACCGGGACAGGGGTTTACGAGCAGTACTTC CASSSTTGTGVYEQYF . TRBD1 TRBJ2-7 TRBV5-1
TGTGCCAGCAGGTATACAGGGGGCAAAAAACTGTTTTTT CASRYTGGKKLFF . TRBD1 TRBJ1-4 TRBV2
TGCGCCAGCAGCCGGGGACAGAGCTATGGCTACACCTTC CASSRGQSYGYTF . TRBD1 TRBJ1-2 TRBV5-1
TGTGCCAGCAGCCCAGGACAGGGGCCAGATACGCAGTATTTT CASSPGQGPDTQYF . TRBD1 TRBJ2-3 TRBV7-2
TGCGCCAGCAGCTCGACAGGGTCCCAGTACTTC CASSSTGSQYF . TRBD1 TRBJ2-5 TRBV5-1
TGCAGCGTCCACGGACAGCCTAATCAGCCCCAGCATTTT CSVHGQPNQPQHF . . TRBJ1-5 TRBV29-1
TGTGCCAGTGAACAAGTCGGGACAGGGAGTTTCCGGCAGTTCTTC CASEQVGTGSFRQFF . TRBD1 TRBJ2-1 TRBV19
TGTGCCAGCAGCCCAGAGGTAGGGGGCAATCAGCCCCAGCATTTT CASSPEVGGNQPQHF . . TRBJ1-5 TRBV27
TGCGCCAGCAGCCTGTGGGGGCCAGGGACGGTCACCGGGGAGCTGTTTTTT CASSLWGPGTVTGELFF . . TRBJ2-2 TRBV4-1
TGCGCCAGCAGTGAGTTTACTAGCGGGGGGGCAGAGACCCAGTACTTC CASSEFTSGGAETQYF . TRBD2 TRBJ2-5 TRBV10-1
TGTGCCAGCAGTTTAAAGGGGATCGCCGAGCAGTACTTC CASSLKGIAEQYF once . TRBJ2-7 TRBV27
TGTGCCAGCAGCCAAGCCGCCGGCGGACAGGGGTCTGGTGGCTACACCTTC CASSQAAGGQGSGGYTF . TRBD1 TRBJ1-2 TRBV3-1/TRBV3-2
TGTGCCAGTACCACGGACCCAGGGAGGGGCACTGAAGCTTTCTTT CASTTDPGRGTEAFF . . TRBJ1-1 TRBV19
TGTGCCTGGAGTGACGGACTGAGCAATCAGCCCCAGCATTTT CAWSDGLSNQPQHF . . TRBJ1-5 TRBV30
TGCGCCAGCAGCCTACTAGCGGGGGGGACCCCCGAGCAGTACTTC CASSLLAGGTPEQYF . TRBD2 TRBJ2-7 TRBV5-1
TGTGCCAGCAGCTGGGCCTCAACCGGTGAAAAACTGTTTTTT CASSWASTGEKLFF . . TRBJ1-4 TRBV5-8
TGTGCCAGCAGTGTCCAAACCGGGACAGGGGGCTACGAGCAGTACTTC CASSVQTGTGGYEQYF . TRBD1 TRBJ2-7 TRBV6-1
TGTGCCAGCTCAGATGCGGACAGGGGGCCTCTCGAGCAGTACTTC CASSDADRGPLEQYF . TRBD1 TRBJ2-7 TRBV18
TGTGCCAGTAGTGGTCAGGACAGCCATCTGAAGGGCTACACCTTC CASSGQDSHLKGYTF . . TRBJ1-2 TRBV19
TGCGCCAGCAGCTTGGTGGGGACAGGTACTGGAAACACCATATATTTT CASSLVGTGTGNTIYF . TRBD1 TRBJ1-3 TRBV5-1
TGTGCCAGTAGTCAGGGGAACACTGAAGCTTTCTTT CASSQGNTEAFF . . TRBJ1-1 TRBV19
TGCAGCGTTGGCCAGATCAATGAGCAGTTCTTC CSVGQINEQFF . . TRBJ2-1 TRBV29-1
TGTGCCAGCAGCCCCCAGTATGAGACCCAGTACTTC CASSPQYETQYF once . TRBJ2-5 TRBV5-8
TGTGCCAGCTGTAGGGACATAGAGACCCAGTACTTC CASCRDIETQYF . . TRBJ2-5 TRBV2
TGTGCCAGCAGGACGGGACAGCTTAATGAAAAACTGTTTTTT CASRTGQLNEKLFF . TRBD1 TRBJ1-4 TRBV6-5
TGTGCCAGCAGCCAAGACCGATTTCAAAGCTGGGGGGGGCGTGGGAGGACTGAAGCTTTCTTT CASSQDRFQSWGGRGRTEAFF . . TRBJ1-1 TRBV3-1/TRBV3-2
TGTGCCAGCAGCCCTACCCTGAAGGGGAATTCACCCCTCCACTTT CASSPTLKGNSPLHF . . TRBJ1-6 TRBV11-2
TGTGCCAGTAGTATTATCCAGGGCGGAAGCAATCAGCCCCAGCATTTT CASSIIQGGSNQPQHF . . TRBJ1-5 TRBV19
TGTGCCAGCAGGCAACAGGGAAGGACTGAAGCTTTCTTT CASRQQGRTEAFF . . TRBJ1-1 TRBV12-3/TRBV12-4
TGTGCCAGTAGTGAGGGGACAGGCTCTTATAGCAATCAGCCCCAGCATTTT CASSEGTGSYSNQPQHF . TRBD1 TRBJ1-5 TRBV19
TGTGCCAGCAGCCTATCCAGGGGTAATTCACCCCTCCACTTT CASSLSRGNSPLHF . . TRBJ1-6 TRBV6-5
TGCAGCGTTGAAAGGGCGGTGGGAGATGAAGCTTTCTTT CSVERAVGDEAFF . . TRBJ1-1 TRBV29-1
TGTGCCAGCAGCCTACTCCTCATGGGGGATGTGTGGGGGGGAGGGCTGTTTTTT CASSLLLMGDVWGGGLFF . . TRBJ1-4 TRBV3-1/TRBV3-2
TGTGCCAGCAGCGCCAATAGGGGGGGGACAGGGGAAGAGACCCAGTACTTC CASSANRGGTGEETQYF once TRBD1 TRBJ2-5 TRBV7-6
TGTGCCAGCAGCGCAGGACAGGGGGCTTTTGGGGCCAACGTCCTGACTTTC CASSAGQGAFGANVLTF . TRBD1 TRBJ2-6 TRBV5-8
TGTGCCAGCAGCTACCAGGTGGGCTCTTCGGATTCACCCCTCCACTTT CASSYQVGSSDSPLHF large . TRBJ1-6 TRBV6-5
TGCGCCAGCAGCCCCCTGGGACTTACCGGGGAGCTGTTTTTT CASSPLGLTGELFF . . TRBJ2-2 TRBV4-1
TGTGCCAGCAGCCTAACAGGGGGGAATCAGCCCCAGCATTTT CASSLTGGNQPQHF . TRBD1 TRBJ1-5 TRBV3-1/TRBV3-2
TGTGCCAGCACGGCCAGCGGGGGGGCAGGTAGCGAGCAGTACTTC CASTASGGAGSEQYF . TRBD2 TRBJ2-7 TRBV7-2
TGTGCCAGCTCACCTTACATTCAGGGAGGAAGGGCCAACGTCCTGACTTTC CASSPYIQGGRANVLTF . . TRBJ2-6 TRBV18
TGCGCCAGCAGCTTCTTCGGGACAGGGAATGAAAAACTGTTTTTT CASSFFGTGNEKLFF . TRBD1 TRBJ1-4 TRBV5-1
TGTGCCACCGGGACAGGGGGCTCCTACGAGCAGTACTTC CATGTGGSYEQYF . TRBD1 TRBJ2-7 TRBV10-3
TGTGCCAGCAGACGGGGGGGAAACTCCTACGAGCAGTACTTC CASRRGGNSYEQYF once TRBD2 TRBJ2-7 TRBV25-1
TGTGCCTGGAGCCCCCCGGGGGGGGGAGGAACCGGCTACACCTTC CAWSPPGGGGTGYTF . . TRBJ1-2 TRBV30
TGTGCCAGCAGCCCCTCGGGGGTGACCTATGGCTACACCTTC CASSPSGVTYGYTF once . TRBJ1-2 TRBV27
TGTGCCAGCAGCCTGGTTGGAGGCCTCTGGGGCTCTGGGGCCAACGTCCTGACTTTC CASSLVGGLWGSGANVLTF . . TRBJ2-6 TRBV3-1/TRBV3-2
TGCGCCAGCAGCCGAGGACAGGGGACCTACGAGCAGTACTTC CASSRGQGTYEQYF . TRBD1 TRBJ2-7 TRBV4-1
TGTGCCAGCAGTGAAGTCAGGGGCGGTAATGAGCAGTTCTTC CASSEVRGGNEQFF once . TRBJ2-1 TRBV2
TGTGCCAGCAGCCTCCGGGACAGGGGGGATCATGAGCAGTTCTTC CASSLRDRGDHEQFF once TRBD1 TRBJ2-1 TRBV3-1/TRBV3-2
TGTGCCAGCAGTTCGGTCAGGACAGCGAACACTGAAGCTTTCTTT CASSSVRTANTEAFF . . TRBJ1-1 TRBV2
TGTGCCAGCACCGGACAGGTTTCGAATTATGGCTACACCTTC CASTGQVSNYGYTF . TRBD1 TRBJ1-2 TRBV2
TGCGCCAGCAGCTTGGAGGCCGGGAGGAGCTCCTACGAGCAGTACTTC CASSLEAGRSSYEQYF . TRBD2 TRBJ2-7 TRBV5-1
TGTGCCAGCAGCTTAATTGGGCCAGGGGGGAACACTGAAGCTTTCTTT CASSLIGPGGNTEAFF . TRBD1 TRBJ1-1 TRBV7-2